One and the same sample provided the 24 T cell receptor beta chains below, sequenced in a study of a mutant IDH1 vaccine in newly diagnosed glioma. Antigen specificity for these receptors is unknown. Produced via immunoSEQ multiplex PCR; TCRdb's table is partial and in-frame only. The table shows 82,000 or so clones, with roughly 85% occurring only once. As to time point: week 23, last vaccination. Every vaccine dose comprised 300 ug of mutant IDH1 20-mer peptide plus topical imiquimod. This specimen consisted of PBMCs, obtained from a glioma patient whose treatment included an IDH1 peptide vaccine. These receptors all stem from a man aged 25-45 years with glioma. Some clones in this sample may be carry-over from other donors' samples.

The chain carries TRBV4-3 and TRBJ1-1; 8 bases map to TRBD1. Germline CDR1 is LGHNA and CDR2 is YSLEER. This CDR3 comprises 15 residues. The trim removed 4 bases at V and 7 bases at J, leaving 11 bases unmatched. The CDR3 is CASSLYTGGSVEAFF. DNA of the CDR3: TGCGCCAGCAGCCTCTACACAGGGGGTAGTGTTGAAGCTTTCTTT.

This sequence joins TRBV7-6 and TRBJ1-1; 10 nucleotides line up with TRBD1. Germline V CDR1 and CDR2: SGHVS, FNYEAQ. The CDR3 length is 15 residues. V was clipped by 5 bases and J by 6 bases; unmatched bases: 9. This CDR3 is CASSPTGGGFSEAFF. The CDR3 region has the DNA TGTGCCAGCAGCCCGACAGGGGGCGGGTTTTCTGAAGCTTTCTTT.

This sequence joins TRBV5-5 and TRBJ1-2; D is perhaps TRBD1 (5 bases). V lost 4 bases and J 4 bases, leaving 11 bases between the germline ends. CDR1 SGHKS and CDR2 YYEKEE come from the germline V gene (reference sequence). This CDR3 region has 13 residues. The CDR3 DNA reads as TGTGCCAGCAGCAGGGACTGGGGCTATGGCTACACCTTC. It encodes CASSRDWGYGYTF.

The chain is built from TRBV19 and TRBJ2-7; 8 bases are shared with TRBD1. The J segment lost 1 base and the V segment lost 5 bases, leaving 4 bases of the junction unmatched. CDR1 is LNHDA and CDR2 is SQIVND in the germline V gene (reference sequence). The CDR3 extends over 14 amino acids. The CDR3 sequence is CASSLGQGSYEQYF. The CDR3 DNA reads TGTGCCAGTAGTCTTGGACAGGGATCCTACGAGCAGTACTTC. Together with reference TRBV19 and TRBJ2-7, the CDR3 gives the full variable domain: DGGITQSPKYLFRKEGQNVTLSCEQNLNHDAMYWYRQDPGQGLRLIYYSQIVNDFQKGDIAEGYSVSREKKESFPLTVTSAQKNPTAFYLCASSLGQGSYEQYFGPGTRLTVT.

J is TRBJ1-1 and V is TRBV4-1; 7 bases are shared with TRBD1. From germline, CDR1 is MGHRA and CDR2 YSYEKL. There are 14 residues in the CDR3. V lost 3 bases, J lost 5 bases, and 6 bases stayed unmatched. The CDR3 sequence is CASSQNRGGTEAFF. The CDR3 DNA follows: TGCGCCAGCAGCCAGAACAGGGGTGGGACTGAAGCTTTCTTT.

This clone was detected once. CDR3 sequence: CASSQDRRTGGGTF. DNA for the CDR3: TGTGCCAGCAGCCAAGACAGAAGGACAGGGGGTGGCACCTTC. The genes are TRBV4-2 and TRBJ1-2, with 10 bases that match TRBD1. The CDR3 sequence is 14 residues long. Trimming at V came to 0 bases and at J to 13 bases, leaving 8 bases not matched to a gene. CDR1 and CDR2 (germline): LGHNA, YNFKEQ.

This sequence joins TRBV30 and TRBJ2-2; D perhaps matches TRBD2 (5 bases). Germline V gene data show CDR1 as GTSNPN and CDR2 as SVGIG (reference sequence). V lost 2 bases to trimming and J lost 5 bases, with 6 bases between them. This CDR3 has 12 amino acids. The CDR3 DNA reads TGTGCCTGGAGTTCGGGGACCGGGGAGCTGTTTTTT. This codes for CAWSSGTGELFF.

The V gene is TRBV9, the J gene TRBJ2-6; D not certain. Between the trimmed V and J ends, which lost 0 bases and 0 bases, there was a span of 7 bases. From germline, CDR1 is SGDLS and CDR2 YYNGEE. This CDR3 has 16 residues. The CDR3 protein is CASSVVADSGANVLTF. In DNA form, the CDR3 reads TGTGCCAGCAGCGTAGTTGCAGACTCTGGGGCCAACGTCCTGACTTTC.

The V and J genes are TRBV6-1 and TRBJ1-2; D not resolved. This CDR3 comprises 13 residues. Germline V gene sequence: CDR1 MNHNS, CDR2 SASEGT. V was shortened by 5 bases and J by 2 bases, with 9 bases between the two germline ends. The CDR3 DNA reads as TGTGCCAGCAGTACGACGAAAAACTATGGCTACACCTTC. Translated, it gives CASSTTKNYGYTF.

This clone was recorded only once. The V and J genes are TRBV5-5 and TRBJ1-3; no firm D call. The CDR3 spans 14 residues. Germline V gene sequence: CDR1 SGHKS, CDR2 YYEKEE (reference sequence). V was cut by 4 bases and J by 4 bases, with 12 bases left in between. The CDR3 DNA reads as TGTGCCAGCAGCGGGAAGGACCGAGGAAACACCATATATTTT. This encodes CASSGKDRGNTIYF.

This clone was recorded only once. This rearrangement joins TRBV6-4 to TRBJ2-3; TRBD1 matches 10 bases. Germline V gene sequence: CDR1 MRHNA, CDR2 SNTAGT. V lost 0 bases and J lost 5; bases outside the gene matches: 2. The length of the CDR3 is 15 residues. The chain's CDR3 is CASSDSTGGQDTQYF. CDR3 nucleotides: TGTGCCAGCAGTGACTCGACAGGGGGCCAAGATACGCAGTATTTT.

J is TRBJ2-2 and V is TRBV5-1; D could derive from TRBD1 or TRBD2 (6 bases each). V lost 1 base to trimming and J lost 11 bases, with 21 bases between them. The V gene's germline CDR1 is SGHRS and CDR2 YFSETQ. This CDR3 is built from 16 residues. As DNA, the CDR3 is TGCGCCAGCAGCTTGAGGGGGGCGCACCAGGGAGTAGAGCTGTTTTTT. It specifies CASSLRGAHQGVELFF.

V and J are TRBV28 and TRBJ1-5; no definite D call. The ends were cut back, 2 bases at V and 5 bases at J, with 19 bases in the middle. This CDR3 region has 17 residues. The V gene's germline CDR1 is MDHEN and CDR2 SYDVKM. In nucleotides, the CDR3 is TGTGCCAGCAGTTTAAGTCCCACAAAGAGCCTTTATCAGCCCCAGCATTTT. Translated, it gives CASSLSPTKSLYQPQHF. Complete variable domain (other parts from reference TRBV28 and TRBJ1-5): DVKVTQSSRYLVKRTGEKVFLECVQDMDHENMFWYRQDPGLGLRLIYFSYDVKMKEKGDIPEGYSVSREKKERFSLILESASTNQTSMYLCASSLSPTKSLYQPQHFGDGTRLSIL.

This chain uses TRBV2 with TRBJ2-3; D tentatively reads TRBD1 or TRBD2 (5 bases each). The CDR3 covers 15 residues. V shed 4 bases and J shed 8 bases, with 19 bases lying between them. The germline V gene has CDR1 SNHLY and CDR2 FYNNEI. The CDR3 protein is CASSVGSDPGGTQYF. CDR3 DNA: TGTGCCAGCAGTGTGGGTAGCGATCCTGGGGGTACGCAGTATTTT.

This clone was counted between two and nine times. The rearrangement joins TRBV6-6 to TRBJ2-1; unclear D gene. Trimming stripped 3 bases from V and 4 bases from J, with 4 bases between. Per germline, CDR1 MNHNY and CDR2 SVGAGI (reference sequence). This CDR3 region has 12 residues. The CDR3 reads CASSYPYNEQFF. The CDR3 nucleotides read TGTGCCAGCAGTTATCCGTACAATGAGCAGTTCTTC.

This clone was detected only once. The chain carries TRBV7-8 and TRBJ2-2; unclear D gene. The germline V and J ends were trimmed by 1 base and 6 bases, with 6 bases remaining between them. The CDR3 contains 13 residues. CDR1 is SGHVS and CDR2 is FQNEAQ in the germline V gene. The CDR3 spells CASSLVAAGELFF. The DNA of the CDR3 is TGTGCCAGCAGCTTAGTGGCAGCCGGGGAGCTGTTTTTT. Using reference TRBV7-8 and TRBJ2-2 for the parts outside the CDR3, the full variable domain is GAGVSQSPRYKVAKRGQDVALRCDPISGHVSLFWYQQALGQGPEFLTYFQNEAQLDKSGLPSDRFFAERPEGSVSTLKIQRTQQEDSAVYLCASSLVAAGELFFGEGSRLTVL.

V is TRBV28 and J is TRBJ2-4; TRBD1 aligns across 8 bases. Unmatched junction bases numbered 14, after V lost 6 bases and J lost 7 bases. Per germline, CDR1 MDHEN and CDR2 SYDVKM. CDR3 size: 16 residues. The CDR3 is CASRLSPGTGGNIQYF. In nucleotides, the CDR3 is TGTGCCAGCAGACTTTCTCCAGGGACAGGAGGGAACATTCAGTACTTC.

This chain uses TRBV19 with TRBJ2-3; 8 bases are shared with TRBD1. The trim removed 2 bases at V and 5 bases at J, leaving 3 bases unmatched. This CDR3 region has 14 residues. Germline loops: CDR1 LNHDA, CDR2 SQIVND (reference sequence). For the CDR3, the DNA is TGTGCCAGTAGTATACAGGGGGCGGGAGATACGCAGTATTTT. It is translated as CASSIQGAGDTQYF.

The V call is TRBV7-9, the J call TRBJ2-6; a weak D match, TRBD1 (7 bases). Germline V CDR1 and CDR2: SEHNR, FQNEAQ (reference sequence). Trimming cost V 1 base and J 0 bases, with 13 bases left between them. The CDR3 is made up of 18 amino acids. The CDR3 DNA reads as TGTGCCAGCAGCTTAGGCGGGACAGATTTCTCTGGGGCCAACGTCCTGACTTTC. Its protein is CASSLGGTDFSGANVLTF.

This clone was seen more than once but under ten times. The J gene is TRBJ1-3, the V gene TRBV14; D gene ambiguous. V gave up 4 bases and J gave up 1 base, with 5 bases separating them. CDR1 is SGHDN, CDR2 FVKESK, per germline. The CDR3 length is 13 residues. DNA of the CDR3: TGTGCCAGCAGCCTGGAGTCTGGAAACACCATATATTTT. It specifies CASSLESGNTIYF.

The CDR3 reads CASSSGSHDEQFF. The DNA for the CDR3 is TGTGCCAGCAGCTCAGGAAGTCACGATGAGCAGTTCTTC. The rearrangement links TRBV5-6 to TRBJ2-1; the D is unclear. From germline, CDR1 is SGHDT and CDR2 YYEEEE. V shed 3 bases and J shed 8 bases, with 12 bases lying between them. The CDR3 spans 13 residues.

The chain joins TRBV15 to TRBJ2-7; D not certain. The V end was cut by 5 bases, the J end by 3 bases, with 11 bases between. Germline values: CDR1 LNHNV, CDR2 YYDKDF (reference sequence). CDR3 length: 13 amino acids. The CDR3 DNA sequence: TGTGCCACCAGCCCAGAGATCGACTACGAGCAGTACTTC. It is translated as CATSPEIDYEQYF.

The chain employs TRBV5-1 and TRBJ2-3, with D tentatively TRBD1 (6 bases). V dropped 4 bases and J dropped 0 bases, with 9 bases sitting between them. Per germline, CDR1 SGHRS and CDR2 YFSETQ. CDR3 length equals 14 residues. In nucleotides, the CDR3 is TGCGCCAGCAGCCCAGGACAGAGCACAGATACGCAGTATTTT. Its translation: CASSPGQSTDTQYF.

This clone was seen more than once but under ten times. CDR3 coding DNA: TGTGCCAGCAGCGTAGGGTCCCGCACAGATACGCAGTATTTT. Translation gives CASSVGSRTDTQYF. The chain employs TRBV9 and TRBJ2-3; D unresolved. From germline, CDR1 is SGDLS and CDR2 YYNGEE. CDR3 length: 14 amino acids. Trimming took 0 bases from V and 1 from J, leaving 6 bases between them.